This TCR beta chain comes out of a study of T cell responses to AZD1222 COVID-19 vaccine. The count of this clone is one. The target antigen is unknown. General study findings and limits: Mostly white British, mostly female donors; authors suggested clonal diversity may be underestimated. Repertoire sampling happened only post peak T cell response. Targets within unmutated variant regions were reportedly found for nearly half of spike-specific TCRs.

The CDR3 loop spans 17 amino acids. Only in-frame clones appear in the TCRdb table, and some are missing; sequencing was by immunoSEQ multiplex PCR. The table lists 130,000 or so clones, about 90% of them singletons. The chain is built from TRBV21-1 and TRBJ2-3; the table's D call, TRBD2, was not checked against the DNA. TRBV21-1 is shown as a pseudogene. This specimen consisted of peripheral blood, obtained on day 0 of AZD1222 vaccination. This TCR derives from an adult in good health. CDR3 DNA sequence: TGTGCCAGCAGCCACGGGACTAGCGGGAGGCACACAGATACGCAGTATTTT. Translation gives CASSHGTSGRHTDTQYF.